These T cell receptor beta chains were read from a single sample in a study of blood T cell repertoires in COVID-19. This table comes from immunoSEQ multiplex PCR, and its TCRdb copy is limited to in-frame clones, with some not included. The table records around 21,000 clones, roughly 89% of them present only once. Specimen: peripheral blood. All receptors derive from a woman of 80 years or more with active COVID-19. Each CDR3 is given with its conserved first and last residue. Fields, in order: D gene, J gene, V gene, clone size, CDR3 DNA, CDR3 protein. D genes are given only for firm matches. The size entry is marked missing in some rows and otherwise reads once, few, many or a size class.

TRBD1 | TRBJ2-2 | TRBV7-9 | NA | TGTGCCAGCAGCCCCCACATCTCGACAGGGGGCACCGGGGAGCTGTTTTTT | CASSPHISTGGTGELFF
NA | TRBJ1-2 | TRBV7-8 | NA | TGTGCCAGCAGCCGCGAGGACGGAGGAGGCCATGGTGGCTACACCTTC | CASSREDGGGHGGYTF
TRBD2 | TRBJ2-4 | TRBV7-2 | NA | TGTGCCAGCAGCTTATTTCGTTCCGCGGGGGGCTCCAAAAACATTCAGTACTTC | CASSLFRSAGGSKNIQYF
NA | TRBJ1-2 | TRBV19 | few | TGTGCCAGTACGGAGTTCCCGGACTATGGCTACACCTTC | CASTEFPDYGYTF
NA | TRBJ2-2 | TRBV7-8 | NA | TGTGCCAGCAGCTTAGCGCTCAGGGGTATCGGGGAGCTGTTTTTT | CASSLALRGIGELFF
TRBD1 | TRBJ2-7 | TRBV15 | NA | TGTGCCACCAGCAGAGATTGGGACAGGGTAAAGAGCGAGCAGTACTTC | CATSRDWDRVKSEQYF
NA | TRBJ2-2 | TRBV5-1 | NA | TGCGCCAGCAGCTTATCTTATACGAACACCGGGGAGCTGTTTTTT | CASSLSYTNTGELFF
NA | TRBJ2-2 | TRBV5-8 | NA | TGTGCCAGCAGCACCGGACTGAACACCGGGGAGCTGTTTTTT | CASSTGLNTGELFF
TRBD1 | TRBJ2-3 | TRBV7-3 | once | TGTGCCAGCAGCGAGACAGGGACAATCACAGATACGCAGTATTTT | CASSETGTITDTQYF
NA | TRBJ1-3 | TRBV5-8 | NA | TGTGCCAGCAGCTTGACGGGGTTGGGAAACACCATATATTTT | CASSLTGLGNTIYF